This is a list of T cell receptor beta chains from one sample in a study of cytomegalovirus exposure and HLA in healthy donors. TCRdb keeps only in-frame clones here, not all; method: immunoSEQ multiplex PCR. In total, the table holds tens of thousands of clones. Material for sequencing was PBMCs. Receptor source: a male donor in good health and CMV-seronegative. Each CDR3 is given with its conserved first and last residue. Each record gives: V gene, J gene, D gene, CDR3 DNA, CDR3 protein. A D gene is named only where the DNA matches it firmly.

>TRBV5-1|TRBJ1-3|NA
TGCGCCAGCAGCCCCCGGGCGCTTCCCGGGGACACCATATATTTT
CASSPRALPGDTIYF
>TRBV20-1|TRBJ1-2|NA
TGCAGTGCAGCGGGGGCTGGGGGCTACACCTTC
CSAAGAGGYTF
>TRBV10-3|TRBJ1-1|TRBD1
TGTGCCATGAACAGGGGGGGGGAGAACACTGAAGCTTTCTTT
CAMNRGGENTEAFF
>TRBV19|TRBJ1-2|TRBD1
TGTGCCACGCTACGACAGGGCCCAATACCTTATGGCTACACCTTC
CATLRQGPIPYGYTF
>TRBV19|TRBJ1-1|NA
TGTGCCAGTAGTTTGGAGGACGACGAGAACACTGAAGCTTTCTTT
CASSLEDDENTEAFF
>TRBV6-4|TRBJ2-2|NA
TGTGCCAGCAGGGGACGGGAGTCCCACGGGGAGCTGTTTTTT
CASRGRESHGELFF
>TRBV18|TRBJ2-2|TRBD1
TGTGCCAGCTCACCACGGGGACAGGTCCGCACCGGGGAGCTGTTTTTT
CASSPRGQVRTGELFF
>TRBV11-2|TRBJ2-3|TRBD2
TGTGCCAGCAGCCCACGAGCGGGGTTAAGCACAGATACGCAGTATTTT
CASSPRAGLSTDTQYF
>TRBV28|TRBJ2-1|NA
TGTGCCAGCCAGTCGAGAGAGCGGCTCTACAATGAGCAGTTCTTC
CASQSRERLYNEQFF
>TRBV5-1|TRBJ2-7|TRBD1
TGCGCCAGCAGCTTGGGGTTAGGGACAGGGCCTAACGAGCAGTACTTC
CASSLGLGTGPNEQYF
>TRBV4-1|TRBJ1-1|NA
TGCGCCAGCAGCCAAGATAGCCCTTTTAACATGAACACTGAAGCTTTCTTT
CASSQDSPFNMNTEAFF
>TRBV2|TRBJ2-5|NA
TGTGCCAGCAGTGAAAACAGTCAAGAGACCCAGTACTTC
CASSENSQETQYF
>TRBV5-4|TRBJ1-4|TRBD1
TGTGCCAGCAGCCTGGGACAGGGCGCAACTAATGAAAAACTGTTTTTT
CASSLGQGATNEKLFF
>TRBV30|TRBJ2-6|NA
TGTGCCTGGAGTTTGACAGGCCGCTCTGGGGCCAACGTCCTGACTTTC
CAWSLTGRSGANVLTF
>TRBV5-1|TRBJ2-1|TRBD2
TGCGCCAGCAGCGGGGGGGGGACTAGCGGCTACAATGAGCAGTTCTTC
CASSGGGTSGYNEQFF
>TRBV6-1|TRBJ2-2|TRBD1
TGTGCCAGCAGTGATTTTTTTCCGGGACAGCAGAACACCGGGGAGCTGTTTTTT
CASSDFFPGQQNTGELFF
>TRBV5-5|TRBJ2-3|NA
TGTGCCAGCAAGCCCCTGGCGGGCGGGGGCGATACGCAGTATTTT
CASKPLAGGGDTQYF
>TRBV15|TRBJ2-1|TRBD2
TGTGCCACCAGCAGAGCAGCGGGAGTAAAGAATGAGCAGTTCTTC
CATSRAAGVKNEQFF
>TRBV11-3|TRBJ2-4|TRBD1
TGTGCCAGCAGCCGTCGGCCCGACAGGGGTACGGCCAAAAACATTCAGTACTTC
CASSRRPDRGTAKNIQYF
>TRBV7-6|TRBJ2-1|NA
TGTGCCAGCAGCTTAGGGCTTGGTGAGCAGTTCTTC
CASSLGLGEQFF
>TRBV5-1|TRBJ2-7|TRBD2
TGCGCCAGCAGCTTGGTAGCGGGAAGCTACGAGCAGTACTTC
CASSLVAGSYEQYF
>TRBV7-9|TRBJ2-1|NA
TGTGCCAGCAGCCGGAGCGGTTCCGGTGAGCAGTTCTTC
CASSRSGSGEQFF
>TRBV6-5|TRBJ1-5|TRBD1
TGTGCCAGCAGGAGTGGGGCAGGGGGAAATCAGCCCCAGCATTTT
CASRSGAGGNQPQHF
>TRBV5-4|TRBJ2-7|TRBD2
TGTGCCAGCAGCAAGCGGGACGGAGCCTACGAGCAGTACTTC
CASSKRDGAYEQYF
>TRBV28|TRBJ2-3|TRBD2
TGTGCCAGCAGTTCCGGGACTAGCTCCCTCACTAGCACAGATACGCAGTATTTT
CASSSGTSSLTSTDTQYF
>TRBV19|TRBJ2-7|TRBD1
TGTGCCAGTAGTCCGACAGGGGGCTTCTACGAGCAGTACTTC
CASSPTGGFYEQYF
>TRBV7-2|TRBJ2-1|NA
TGTGCCAGCAGCTTAGATCTGCGGAGGACCTACAATGAGCAGTTCTTC
CASSLDLRRTYNEQFF
>TRBV29-1|TRBJ2-7|NA
TGCAGCGTTGCGCAGTTAAGCTCCTACGAGCAGTACTTC
CSVAQLSSYEQYF
>TRBV19|TRBJ2-7|NA
TGTGCCAGTGGGAGGCTAGGGGTCGAGCAGTACTTC
CASGRLGVEQYF
>TRBV6-1|TRBJ2-3|TRBD2
TGTGCCAGCAGGGGGGGACGCAGCGGGGCAGATACGCAGTATTTT
CASRGGRSGADTQYF
>TRBV12-5|TRBJ2-3|TRBD1
TGTGCTAGTGGAAGGGACAGTTCGATAGATACGCAGTATTTT
CASGRDSSIDTQYF
>TRBV6-6|TRBJ2-3|NA
TGTGCCAGCAGTTACGACAGGTCTAGCACAGATACGCAGTATTTT
CASSYDRSSTDTQYF
>TRBV4-3|TRBJ2-7|NA
TGCGCCAGCAGGCCTGGGGGACTGGGCGACTACGAGCAGTACTTC
CASRPGGLGDYEQYF
>TRBV4-1|TRBJ1-2|NA
TGCGCCAGCAGCCTCCATGGAGGGCCTGGCTACACCTTC
CASSLHGGPGYTF